Following are 23 T cell receptor beta chains from one sample sequenced in a study of OX40 agonist ivuxolimab in advanced cancers. Some clones are missing from TCRdb's copy, which holds only in-frame ones; the method was immunoSEQ multiplex PCR. Of more than 15,000 clones in the sample, approximately 84% were seen once. Sequenced here: CD4+ or CD8+ T cells sorted from blood, sampled in a trial of the OX40 agonist ivuxolimab. These receptor sequences come from an adult with an advanced solid tumor such as melanoma, head and neck, liver or kidney cancer.

The J gene is TRBJ1-4, the V gene TRBV7-8; perhaps TRBD1 as D (6 bases). This CDR3 region has 15 residues. From germline, CDR1 is SGHVS and CDR2 FQNEAQ. The V gene lost 5 bases and the J gene lost 9 bases, with 19 bases spanning the gap. The CDR3 sequence is CASSPTDRPRQKLFF. In DNA, the CDR3 is TGTGCCAGCAGCCCCACGGACAGACCAAGGCAAAAACTGTTTTTT.

The chain joins TRBV4-1 to TRBJ1-1; D call uncertain. With 4 bases removed from V and 2 bases from J, the gap between germline ends came to 5 bases. Germline values: CDR1 MGHRA, CDR2 YSYEKL. The CDR3 contains 12 residues. The CDR3 here is CASSRANTEAFF. The CDR3 DNA sequence: TGCGCCAGCAGCCGCGCTAACACTGAAGCTTTCTTT.

This rearrangement joins TRBV19 to TRBJ1-5; TRBD1 might be the D (5 bases). Trimming removed 3 bases from V and 2 bases from J, with 11 bases in between. From germline, CDR1 is LNHDA and CDR2 SQIVND (reference sequence). There are 15 residues in the CDR3. CDR3 DNA sequence: TGTGCCAGTAGTATCAGGGAATGGGGCAATCAGCCCCAGCATTTT. The encoded protein is CASSIREWGNQPQHF.

The rearrangement links TRBV19 to TRBJ1-2, with 7 nucleotides matching TRBD1. V lost 3 bases, J lost 4 bases, and 8 bases stayed unmatched. Germline CDR1 is LNHDA and CDR2 is SQIVND (reference sequence). This CDR3 comprises 15 residues. CDR3 in amino acids: CASSILSTGTYGYTF. Here the CDR3 DNA reads TGTGCCAGTAGTATTCTGTCGACAGGGACCTATGGCTACACCTTC.

V and J are TRBV5-1 and TRBJ2-7; 7 bases align to TRBD1. Unmatched junction bases numbered 2, after V lost 2 bases and J lost 6 bases. Germline V gene lookup returns CDR1 SGHRS and CDR2 YFSETQ. The CDR3 totals 12 residues. The CDR3 region has the DNA TGCGCCAGCAGCTTTCCAGGGGGCGAGCAGTACTTC. Its translation is CASSFPGGEQYF.

The genes are TRBV19 and TRBJ2-1; weak D call: TRBD2 (6 bases). Trimming cost V 5 bases and J 4 bases, with 9 bases left between them. Germline assignment: CDR1 LNHDA and CDR2 SQIVND (reference sequence). The CDR3 is 13 residues long. The CDR3 region has the DNA TGTGCCAGTAGTTTAGCGGAATACAATGAGCAGTTCTTC. Amino acids: CASSLAEYNEQFF.

This rearrangement joins TRBV9 to TRBJ2-5; D uncertain. The CDR3 has 15 residues. From germline, CDR1 is SGDLS and CDR2 YYNGEE. The V gene lost 4 bases and the J gene lost 2 bases, with 15 bases spanning the gap. Here the CDR3 reads CASSPSMVSQETQYF. The DNA for the CDR3 is TGTGCCAGCAGCCCTTCGATGGTCAGTCAAGAGACCCAGTACTTC.

The genes are TRBV5-5 and TRBJ1-1, with 10 positions matching TRBD1. V was clipped by 3 bases and J by 3 bases; unmatched bases: 2. Germline-derived CDR1 and CDR2 are SGHKS and YYEKEE (reference sequence). The CDR3 is 14 amino acids. For the CDR3, the DNA is TGTGCCAGCAGCTGGGGACAGGGGTACACTGAAGCTTTCTTT. It encodes CASSWGQGYTEAFF. Based on the CDR3 plus reference TRBV5-5 and TRBJ1-1, the full variable domain is DAGVTQSPTHLIKTRGQQVTLRCSPISGHKSVSWYQQVLGQGPQFIFQYYEKEERGRGNFPDRFSARQFPNYSSELNVNALLLGDSALYLCASSWGQGYTEAFFGQGTRLTVV.

This chain connects TRBV30 to TRBJ1-5; no clear D gene. V was clipped by 4 bases and J by 0 bases, with 10 bases between them. Germline-derived CDR1 and CDR2 are GTSNPN and SVGIG (reference sequence). The CDR3 length is 14 residues. The CDR3 reads CAWTGGISNQPQHF. The CDR3 DNA sequence: TGTGCCTGGACAGGCGGGATTAGCAATCAGCCCCAGCATTTT. Drawing the rest from reference TRBV30 and TRBJ1-5, the complete variable domain is SQTIHQWPATLVQPVGSPLSLECTVEGTSNPNLYWYRQAAGRGLQLLFYSVGIGQISSEVPQNLSASRPQDRQFILSSKKLLLSDSGFYLCAWTGGISNQPQHFGDGTRLSIL.

The gene calls are TRBV9 and TRBJ2-1, with 12 bases matching TRBD2. J lost 8 bases, V lost 1 base, and 4 bases had no gene match. This CDR3 region has 15 residues. Per germline, CDR1 SGDLS and CDR2 YYNGEE. The CDR3: CASSVPSGGAHEQFF. DNA for the CDR3: TGTGCCAGCAGCGTACCTAGCGGGGGGGCTCATGAGCAGTTCTTC.

This chain links TRBV10-1 with TRBJ2-7; D possibly corresponds to TRBD2 (5 bases). CDR1 is WNHNN, CDR2 SYGVQD, per germline (reference sequence). Trimming shortened V by 2 bases and J by 1 base, and 15 bases separated the two germline ends. The CDR3 has 16 residues. CDR3 region: CASSESTYSGSYEQYF. CDR3 nucleotides: TGCGCCAGCAGTGAGAGTACTTACAGCGGATCCTACGAGCAGTACTTC.

The chain combines TRBV27 with TRBJ1-2; possible D gene TRBD1, 5 bases. This CDR3 spans 16 amino acids. The V and J ends lost 2 bases and 4 bases respectively, with 17 bases between them. CDR1 MNHEY and CDR2 SMNVEV come from the germline V gene (reference sequence). CDR3 coding DNA: TGTGCCAGCAGTTTAGTTTCGTCCAGGGCCCTCTATGGCTACACCTTC. This gives the protein CASSLVSSRALYGYTF.

The chain carries TRBV6-6 and TRBJ1-1; D is unresolved. Germline V CDR1 and CDR2: MNHNY, SVGAGI (reference sequence). Trimming took off 6 bases at V and 3 bases at J, with 20 bases between the two ends. The CDR3 is 16 residues long. The CDR3 region has the DNA TGTGCCAGCAGCCGATTGATTACCGGGTGGGACACTGAAGCTTTCTTT. Translated: CASSRLITGWDTEAFF.

The chain has TRBV2 and TRBJ2-5, with D tentatively TRBD1 (6 bases). From germline, CDR1 is SNHLY and CDR2 FYNNEI. The CDR3 extends over 16 amino acids. V was cut by 6 bases and J by 7 bases, with 24 bases left in between. The CDR3 sequence is CASSEQISGTSGTQYF. The DNA for the CDR3 is TGTGCCAGCAGCGAACAAATATCCGGGACATCAGGGACCCAGTACTTC.

The V call is TRBV10-2, the J call TRBJ2-5; possibly TRBD1 or TRBD2 for D (5 bases each). Germline V CDR1 and CDR2: WSHSY, SAAADI. CDR3 length: 17 residues. Trimming stripped 3 bases from V and 5 bases from J, with 22 bases between. CDR3 region: CASSDPRGEPPPETQYF. In nucleotides, the CDR3 is TGCGCCAGCAGTGATCCGAGGGGCGAGCCTCCACCGGAGACCCAGTACTTC.

This clone appeared a single time. V usage is TRBV27 and J usage is TRBJ1-5, with D unclear. V lost 6 bases and J 3 bases, leaving 6 bases between the germline ends. Germline CDR1 reads MNHEY; CDR2 reads SMNVEV (reference sequence). This CDR3 contains 12 residues. CDR3 loop: CASRSYNQPQHF. CDR3 DNA sequence: TGTGCCAGCAGGTCGTACAATCAGCCCCAGCATTTT.

The chain has TRBV11-2 and TRBJ2-3; D remains ambiguous. Germline loops: CDR1 SGHAT, CDR2 FQNNGV. The CDR3 has 13 amino acids. The ends were cut back, 10 bases at V and 0 bases at J, with 11 bases in the middle. DNA of the CDR3: TGTGCCATTCTAGAGCGTAGCACAGATACGCAGTATTTT. It yields the protein CAILERSTDTQYF. The full variable domain, with the rest looked up from reference TRBV11-2 and TRBJ2-3, is EAGVAQSPRYKIIEKRQSVAFWCNPISGHATLYWYQQILGQGPKLLIQFQNNGVVDDSQLPKDRFSAERLKGVDSTLKIQPAKLEDSAVYLCAILERSTDTQYFGPGTRLTVL.

In DNA form, the CDR3 reads TGTGCCAGCAGCCCCACAGACACTACAGATACGCAGTATTTT. Residues: CASSPTDTTDTQYF. This chain links TRBV2 with TRBJ2-3, with D unclear. With 6 bases removed from V and 3 bases from J, the gap between germline ends came to 13 bases. The CDR3 consists of 14 residues. Germline CDR1 is SNHLY and CDR2 is FYNNEI.

This clone turned up a few times. The DNA of the CDR3 is TGCGCCAGCAGCCAACTGGAAGGAAGGGAAGCTTTCTTT. Translation: CASSQLEGREAFF. J is TRBJ1-1 and V is TRBV4-1; D uncertain. V was clipped by 2 bases and J by 8 bases, with 12 bases between them. Germline CDR1 MGHRA, CDR2 YSYEKL. The CDR3 runs 13 residues.

J is TRBJ2-7 and V is TRBV6-5; D is unclear. Trimming pared 3 bases from V and 2 bases from J, leaving 11 bases between. CDR3 length: 14 residues. The germline V gene has CDR1 MNHEY and CDR2 SVGAGI. The CDR3 DNA sequence: TGTGCCAGCAGTTATACCAGAAAGCCCTACGAGCAGTACTTC. This translates into CASSYTRKPYEQYF.

The rearrangement uses TRBV7-3 and TRBJ1-1; no clear D. Germline lookup yields CDR1 SGHTA and CDR2 FQGTGA. The V gene lost 2 bases and the J gene lost 3 bases, with 13 bases spanning the gap. The CDR3 has 15 amino acids. CDR3 region: CASSLGTGSDTEAFF. The CDR3 bases are TGTGCCAGCAGCTTAGGAACGGGATCGGACACTGAAGCTTTCTTT.

This chain links TRBV7-9 with TRBJ2-3; D remains ambiguous. Germline V gene lookup returns CDR1 SEHNR and CDR2 FQNEAQ (reference sequence). The CDR3 sequence is 12 residues long. V shed 11 bases and J shed 0 bases, with 9 bases lying between them. This CDR3 reads CALLVSTDTQYF. The CDR3 nucleotides read TGTGCCCTTTTGGTTAGCACAGATACGCAGTATTTT.

The chain joins TRBV4-1 to TRBJ2-7; TRBD1 aligns across 7 bases. This CDR3 is 14 amino acids long. V gave up 1 base and J gave up 3 bases; unmatched junction bases: 3. Germline V CDR1 and CDR2: MGHRA, YSYEKL. CDR3 loop: CASSQGGGLYEQYF. The CDR3 DNA sequence: TGCGCCAGCAGCCAAGGAGGGGGCCTCTACGAGCAGTACTTC.